This passage covers 24 T cell receptor beta chains from one sample sequenced in a study of sequential checkpoint blockade in melanoma. Method: immunoSEQ multiplex PCR; TCRdb's copy keeps in-frame clones and lacks some. The sample lists about 27,000 clones; approximately 77% were seen once. Treatment indicated: randomized to nivolumab then ipilimumab (arm A) or the reverse (arm B). Sample: CD8+ T cells sorted from blood (inferred from file names), taken from a patient given nivolumab and ipilimumab in sequence. The receptor source for this set is a human donor with melanoma.

This chain joins TRBV7-6 and TRBJ1-5, with D unclear. CDR1 SGHVS and CDR2 FNYEAQ come from the germline V gene. Trimming removed 2 bases from V and 6 bases from J, with 11 bases in between. The CDR3 is made up of 14 amino acids. The CDR3 nucleotides read TGTGCCAGCAGCTTACTTCCGGGTGTTCAGCCCCAGCATTTT. The encoded protein is CASSLLPGVQPQHF.

The V and J genes are TRBV15 and TRBJ2-5, with D perhaps matching TRBD2 (5 bases). This CDR3 spans 14 amino acids. The germline V and J ends were trimmed by 2 bases and 4 bases, with 11 bases remaining between them. CDR1 LNHNV and CDR2 YYDKDF come from the germline V gene (reference sequence). The CDR3 region has the DNA TGTGCCACCAGCAGAACCCGGGGTCGAGAGACCCAGTACTTC. It is translated as CATSRTRGRETQYF.

This clone was seen more than once but under ten times. The chain joins TRBV4-1 to TRBJ2-7; the D gene is possibly TRBD2 (6 bases). This CDR3 region has 15 residues. Per germline, CDR1 MGHRA and CDR2 YSYEKL. Trimming took 0 bases from V and 4 from J, leaving 13 bases between them. The CDR3 protein is CASSQDRRGGYEQYF. CDR3 DNA sequence: TGCGCCAGCAGCCAAGATAGGAGGGGCGGGTACGAGCAGTACTTC.

The rearrangement links TRBV4-1 to TRBJ2-1, with 11 bases matching TRBD2. CDR3 length: 15 residues. V gave up 0 bases and J gave up 9 bases; unmatched junction bases: 4. The germline gives CDR1 MGHRA, CDR2 YSYEKL. CDR3 loop: CASSQDRLAGSEQFF. The CDR3 region has the DNA TGCGCCAGCAGCCAAGATCGACTAGCGGGGAGTGAGCAGTTCTTC.

CDR3 nucleotide sequence: TGTGCCAGCGCGACTAGCGGGGAGAACACCGGGGAGCTGTTTTTT. Its translation: CASATSGENTGELFF. This chain links TRBV19 with TRBJ2-2; 11 bases match TRBD2. Germline V gene lookup returns CDR1 LNHDA and CDR2 SQIVND (reference sequence). The CDR3 loop spans 15 amino acids. With 9 bases clipped from V and 1 base from J, the junction kept 4 bases outside the gene matches.

This chain uses TRBV28 with TRBJ2-3; TRBD2 agrees at 8 bases. Per the germline V gene, CDR1 is MDHEN and CDR2 is SYDVKM. Trimming cost V 6 bases and J 11 bases; bases outside gene matches: 22. The length of the CDR3 is 17 residues. CDR3 protein: CASSPLDGGDNYQLQYF. CDR3 DNA sequence: TGTGCCAGCAGCCCACTTGACGGGGGGGATAATTACCAGTTGCAGTATTTT. Together with reference TRBV28 and TRBJ2-3, the CDR3 gives the full variable domain: DVKVTQSSRYLVKRTGEKVFLECVQDMDHENMFWYRQDPGLGLRLIYFSYDVKMKEKGDIPEGYSVSREKKERFSLILESASTNQTSMYLCASSPLDGGDNYQLQYFGPGTRLTVL.

The chain uses TRBV29-1 and TRBJ1-2; 12 positions agree with TRBD1. The CDR3 loop spans 18 amino acids. The V gene's germline CDR1 is SQVTM and CDR2 ANQGSEA. V trimming: 0 bases; J trimming: 3 bases; junction bases outside the gene matches: 11. The CDR3 DNA follows: TGCAGCGTTGAAGATCGCAATAGCGGGACAGGGGGCTACTATGGCTACACCTTC. It translates to CSVEDRNSGTGGYYGYTF. Together with reference TRBV29-1 and TRBJ1-2, the CDR3 gives the full variable domain: SAVISQKPSRDICQRGTSLTIQCQVDSQVTMMFWYRQQPGQSLTLIATANQGSEATYESGFVIDKFPISRPNLTFSTLTVSNMSPEDSSIYLCSVEDRNSGTGGYYGYTFGSGTRLTVV.

The chain links TRBV28 to TRBJ2-5; weak D call: TRBD2 (6 bases). CDR1 MDHEN and CDR2 SYDVKM come from the germline V gene. The V end lost 2 bases, the J end lost 5 bases, and 21 bases lay between the germline ends. The CDR3 is 17 amino acids. DNA of the CDR3: TGTGCCAGCAGTTTAGGGGGAATCAGGGATGGGGGGGAGACCCAGTACTTC. Protein product: CASSLGGIRDGGETQYF.

The chain uses TRBV4-1 and TRBJ2-7; 7 bases agree with TRBD2. Germline V gene sequence: CDR1 MGHRA, CDR2 YSYEKL. This CDR3 contains 17 residues. The V and J ends lost 0 bases and 0 bases, in that order; junction bases with no gene match: 8. CDR3 sequence reads: CASSQDTDLAASYEQYF. For the CDR3, the DNA is TGCGCCAGCAGCCAAGATACCGACCTAGCGGCCTCCTACGAGCAGTACTTC.

This clone appeared a single time. The V gene is TRBV9, the J gene TRBJ2-1; perhaps TRBD2 as D (6 bases). CDR1 is SGDLS, CDR2 YYNGEE, per germline. The CDR3 consists of 16 residues. Trimming pared 3 bases from V and 12 bases from J, leaving 25 bases between. The CDR3 nucleotides are TGTGCCAGCAGCGCAACCGGATTGCCCCCGGGAGTCTCGCAGTTCTTC. This encodes CASSATGLPPGVSQFF.

The V call is TRBV28, the J call TRBJ1-3; D perhaps matches TRBD1 (5 bases). Germline V gene lookup returns CDR1 MDHEN and CDR2 SYDVKM. The CDR3 totals 19 residues. The V and J ends lost 7 bases and 4 bases respectively, with 29 bases between them. The CDR3 region is CASTPVFTGEGPNGNTIYF. CDR3 bases: TGTGCCAGCACCCCAGTGTTTACGGGGGAAGGTCCAAACGGAAACACCATATATTTT.

This clone is medium-sized by share. One end of the junction does not line up with germline, which may come from a read error. The genes are TRBV7-7 and TRBJ2-1; TRBD2 might be the D (6 bases). CDR3 length equals 14 residues. Germline assignment: CDR1 SSHAT and CDR2 FNYEAQ (reference sequence). The CDR3 DNA sequence: TGTGCTAGCAGCCCTAGACTAGACTACAATGAGCAGTTCTTC. As protein: CASSPRLDYNEQFF.

The chain couples TRBV30 to TRBJ2-1, with D uncertain. Germline values: CDR1 GTSNPN, CDR2 SVGIG (reference sequence). This CDR3 comprises 10 residues. With 1 base removed from V and 8 bases from J, the gap between germline ends came to 3 bases. CDR3 coding DNA: TGTGCCTGGAGTGCTGATGAGCAGTTCTTC. This encodes CAWSADEQFF.

The chain employs TRBV27 and TRBJ1-2, with D unclear. Between the trimmed V and J ends, which lost 3 bases and 3 bases, there was a span of 8 bases. The CDR3 length is 13 residues. Germline CDR1 is MNHEY and CDR2 is SMNVEV (reference sequence). The CDR3 DNA is TGTGCCAGCAGTTTTGGTTCGGACTATGGCTACACCTTC. Amino acid sequence: CASSFGSDYGYTF.

Details on this clone: At the DNA level, this CDR3 is encoded by other sequences in the same sample as well. The V and J genes are TRBV6-1 and TRBJ2-5; TRBD2 might be the D (6 bases). The CDR3 loop spans 17 amino acids. CDR1 MNHNS and CDR2 SASEGT come from the germline V gene. V shed 2 bases and J shed 0 bases, with 16 bases lying between them. The DNA for the CDR3 is TGTGCCAGCAGTGAACTAAGGAGGGGCCGCTACCAAGAGACCCAGTACTTC. As protein: CASSELRRGRYQETQYF.

There are a few counts of this clone. The rearrangement uses TRBV7-9 and TRBJ2-7; D unresolved. The CDR3 runs to 13 residues. The germline V gene encodes CDR1 SEHNR and CDR2 FQNEAQ (reference sequence). V was cut by 7 bases and J by 3 bases, with 13 bases left in between. The DNA for the CDR3 is TGTGCCAGCACCGCGCCTCACCGCTACGAGCAGTACTTC. As protein: CASTAPHRYEQYF. The variable domain in full, completed from reference TRBV7-9 and TRBJ2-7, reads DTGVSQNPRHKITKRGQNVTFRCDPISEHNRLYWYRQTLGQGPEFLTYFQNEAQLEKSRLLSDRFSAERPKGSFSTLEIQRTEQGDSAMYLCASTAPHRYEQYFGPGTRLTVT.

This CDR3 is CASSRLTGTGIADTQYF. The CDR3 DNA reads as TGTGCCAGCAGCCGATTAACCGGGACAGGGATTGCGGATACGCAGTATTTT. The genes are TRBV7-9 and TRBJ2-3; 9 bases map to TRBD1. Germline V lookup: CDR1 SEHNR, CDR2 FQNEAQ (reference sequence). CDR3 length: 17 residues. The junction had 15 bases not matched to a gene; V was cut back by 5 bases and J by 6 bases.

This sequence joins TRBV28 and TRBJ2-7, with 7 bases fitting TRBD1. The CDR3 is 14 amino acids. Losses at the gene ends were 6 bases for V and 3 bases for J; bases not matched to a gene: 8. Germline CDR1 is MDHEN and CDR2 is SYDVKM. The CDR3, as DNA: TGTGCCAGCAGAGACAGGGAACTGGTCTACGAGCAGTACTTC. It translates to CASRDRELVYEQYF.

This clone was counted between two and nine times. The chain combines TRBV27 with TRBJ2-4; D remains ambiguous. V was pared by 6 bases and J by 0 bases, with 9 bases between. Germline V gives CDR1 MNHEY, CDR2 SMNVEV (reference sequence). The CDR3 totals 14 residues. The CDR3 spells CASRRRLAKNIQYF. In DNA form, the CDR3 reads TGTGCCAGCAGACGACGACTAGCCAAAAACATTCAGTACTTC.

This sequence joins TRBV5-1 and TRBJ2-3; D is perhaps TRBD2 (5 bases). CDR3 length equals 16 residues. The V gene lost 0 bases and the J gene lost 2 bases, with 13 bases spanning the gap. Germline V lookup: CDR1 SGHRS, CDR2 YFSETQ. The CDR3 bases are TGCGCCAGCAGCTTGGTAGGAGGACGTTTCACAGATACGCAGTATTTT. It encodes CASSLVGGRFTDTQYF.

The chain links TRBV4-1 to TRBJ2-7; 10 bases align to TRBD2. The CDR3 is 14 amino acids. Trimming removed 3 bases from V and 7 bases from J; junction bases left unmatched: 6. The germline V gene encodes CDR1 MGHRA and CDR2 YSYEKL. The CDR3 DNA follows: TGCGCCAGCAGCCATAAAGCGGGGGGGCGAGAGCAGTACTTC. It codes for CASSHKAGGREQYF.

The chain couples TRBV7-9 to TRBJ1-2; 8 nucleotides align to TRBD1. Germline CDR1 SEHNR, CDR2 FQNEAQ (reference sequence). Trimming cost V 4 bases and J 4 bases; bases outside gene matches: 5. CDR3 length: 14 amino acids. CDR3: CASSSGQDLYGYTF. The CDR3 bases are TGTGCCAGCAGCTCGGGACAGGATCTCTATGGCTACACCTTC. The complete variable domain, with remaining parts taken from reference TRBV7-9 and TRBJ1-2, reads DTGVSQNPRHKITKRGQNVTFRCDPISEHNRLYWYRQTLGQGPEFLTYFQNEAQLEKSRLLSDRFSAERPKGSFSTLEIQRTEQGDSAMYLCASSSGQDLYGYTFGSGTRLTVV.

This rearrangement joins TRBV19 to TRBJ2-3; D uncertain. V was shortened by 6 bases and J by 1 base, with 8 bases between the two germline ends. The germline V gene encodes CDR1 LNHDA and CDR2 SQIVND (reference sequence). The CDR3 is made up of 13 amino acids. The CDR3 nucleotides are TGTGCCAGTAGGGGCCTGGGCACAGATACGCAGTATTTT. Encoded protein: CASRGLGTDTQYF.

This clone has more than one count but fewer than ten. The genes are TRBV9 and TRBJ1-2; 9 bases map to TRBD1. V shed 3 bases, J shed 4 bases, and the junction held 7 bases outside the gene matches. Germline values: CDR1 SGDLS, CDR2 YYNGEE. The CDR3 totals 15 residues. The CDR3 sequence is CASSAAAGQGYGYTF. CDR3 DNA sequence: TGTGCCAGCAGCGCAGCGGCGGGACAGGGCTATGGCTACACCTTC. The whole variable domain, filled in from reference TRBV9 and TRBJ1-2, reads DSGVTQTPKHLITATGQRVTLRCSPRSGDLSVYWYQQSLDQGLQFLIQYYNGEERAKGNILERFSAQQFPDLHSELNLSSLELGDSALYFCASSAAAGQGYGYTFGSGTRLTVV.